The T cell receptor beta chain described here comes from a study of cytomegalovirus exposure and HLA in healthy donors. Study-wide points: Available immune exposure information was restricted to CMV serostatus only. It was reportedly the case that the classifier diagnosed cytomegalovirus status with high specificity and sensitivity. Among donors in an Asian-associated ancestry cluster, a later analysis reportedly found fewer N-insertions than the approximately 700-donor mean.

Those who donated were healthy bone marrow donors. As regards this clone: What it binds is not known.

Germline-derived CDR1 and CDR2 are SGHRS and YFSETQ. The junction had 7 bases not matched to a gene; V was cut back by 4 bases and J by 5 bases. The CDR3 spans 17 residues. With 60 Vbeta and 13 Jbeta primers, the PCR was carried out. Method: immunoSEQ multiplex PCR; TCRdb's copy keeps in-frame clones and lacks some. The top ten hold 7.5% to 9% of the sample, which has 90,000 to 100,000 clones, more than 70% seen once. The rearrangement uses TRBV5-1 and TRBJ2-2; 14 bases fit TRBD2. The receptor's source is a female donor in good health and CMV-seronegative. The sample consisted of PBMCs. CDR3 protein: CASSKGLAGAGTGELFF. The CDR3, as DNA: TGCGCCAGCAGCAAGGGACTAGCGGGAGCGGGAACCGGGGAGCTGTTTTTT.